This TCR beta chain originates from a study of Ad26.COV2.S vaccination and SARS-CoV-2 variants. Study at large: The study gave Ad26.COV2.S intramuscularly, once or twice 56 days apart.

Assay used: immunoSEQ multiplex PCR; TCRdb lists only in-frame clones, some missing. This sample has about 420,000 clones, with more than 75% found just once. Between the trimmed V and J ends, which lost 4 bases and 9 bases, there was a span of 16 bases. Germline lookup yields CDR1 SGHTA and CDR2 FQGNSA. The CDR3 consists of 14 residues. Treatment described: about 20 received Ad26.COV2.S at low or high dose, single or two shots; about five received placebo; per-sample allocation not given. Collection of the samples took place on day 63 after the first injection of vaccine or placebo. The rearrangement links TRBV7-2 to TRBJ2-4; D is undetermined. The receptor's source is a person aged 18-65 years who received the Ad26.COV2.S COVID-19 vaccine or a placebo. The material sequenced was peripheral blood, taken in a trial of Ad26.COV2.S vaccine versus placebo. The CDR3 protein is CASSSAGPNGIQYF. In DNA, the CDR3 is TGTGCCAGCAGCTCCGCAGGTCCAAACGGCATTCAGTACTTC.